Detailed here is one T cell receptor (beta chain). 60 Vbeta and 13 Jbeta primers were used in PCR. Using immunoSEQ multiplex PCR, the repertoire was profiled, and TCRdb retains in-frame clones only, with some absent. The sample includes about 100,000 clones, roughly 82% seen only once; the top ten take 1.2%. The entry originates in a study of cytomegalovirus exposure and HLA in healthy donors. This CDR3 has 13 residues. Per the germline V gene, CDR1 is SGHVS and CDR2 is FQNEAQ. Trimming stripped 5 bases from V and 15 bases from J, with 20 bases between. This sequence originates from a woman between 18 and 29 years old in good health and CMV-seronegative. Material: PBMCs. The rearrangement links TRBV7-8 to TRBJ1-5; D might be TRBD1 (6 bases). CDR3 in DNA: TGTGCCAGCAGCCCTGCCGACAGGACCTTTTGGCATTTT. Its protein product is CASSPADRTFWHF.